A selection of T cell receptor beta chains follows, all from one sample in a study of cytomegalovirus exposure and HLA in healthy donors. Profiled with immunoSEQ multiplex PCR; TCRdb holds only in-frame clones, not every one. This table has more than 150,000 clones, less than 90% appearing once. Material: PBMCs. Every receptor here comes from a man aged 50-59 years in good health and CMV-seronegative. CDR3s include the opening cysteine and the closing phenylalanine or tryptophan. D genes are given only for firm matches. Expanded clones get a size class; other rows say once, few or many, or leave the size out.

v_call	d_call	j_call	clone_size	cdr3_nt	cdr3_aa
TRBV7-3	TRBD2	TRBJ2-4	-	TGTGCCAGCAGCTTATACGGGACTAGCATCTACTTC	CASSLYGTSIYF
TRBV25-1	-	TRBJ1-5	-	TGTGCCAGCAGTGCGGGGGGCAATCAGCCCCAGCATTTT	CASSAGGNQPQHF
TRBV5-5	-	TRBJ1-2	few	TGTGCCAGCAGCTTGGGACAGGACTATGGCTACACCTTC	CASSLGQDYGYTF
TRBV12-5	TRBD1	TRBJ2-5	-	TGTGCTAGTGGCAGGGGGACCGAACAAGAGACCCAGTACTTC	CASGRGTEQETQYF
TRBV11-2	TRBD1	TRBJ2-7	-	TGTGCCAGCACCGGAACCAGGGGGCTAAAGCAGTACTTC	CASTGTRGLKQYF
TRBV7-2	-	TRBJ1-4	-	TGTGCCAGCAGCTCCCCAAGGGGGAGCGAGGGTGAAAAACTGTTTTTT	CASSSPRGSEGEKLFF
TRBV7-6	-	TRBJ2-7	-	TGTGCCAGCAGTTTTTCATCCGGGGGCTACGAGCAGTACTTC	CASSFSSGGYEQYF
TRBV28	TRBD1	TRBJ1-4	-	TGTGCCAGCAGTCCTGGACAGGGGCCTGAAAAACTGTTTTTT	CASSPGQGPEKLFF
TRBV7-3	TRBD1	TRBJ2-1	-	TGTGCCAGCAGCTTAAAGGGGGACAGCTTTTACAATGAGCAGTTCTTC	CASSLKGDSFYNEQFF
TRBV5-5	-	TRBJ1-6	-	TGTGCCAGCAGCTTGTCGGCAGGGCTAGGCCTTAATTCACCCCTCCACTTT	CASSLSAGLGLNSPLHF
TRBV9	TRBD1	TRBJ2-2	-	TGTGCCAGCAGCACACTAGGGACAGGGGGAACCGGGGAGCTGTTTTTT	CASSTLGTGGTGELFF
TRBV19	-	TRBJ2-3	-	TGTGCCAGTAGGAGACTAGGGAACACAGATACGCAGTATTTT	CASRRLGNTDTQYF
TRBV6-5	-	TRBJ2-5	-	TGTGCCAGCAGTGGCCCCCGGAGAGAGACCCAGTACTTC	CASSGPRRETQYF
TRBV2	-	TRBJ2-5	-	TGTGCCAGCAGTGAGGACAGAGAAGAGACCCAGTACTTC	CASSEDREETQYF
TRBV6-5	-	TRBJ2-7	-	TGTGCCAGCAGAAAAGACAGGATCTACGAGCAGTACTTC	CASRKDRIYEQYF
TRBV5-1	TRBD1	TRBJ2-7	few	TGCGCCAGCAGCCCGAGAGTCGGACAGGGCCACGAGCAGTACTTC	CASSPRVGQGHEQYF
TRBV10-3	-	TRBJ2-5	-	TGTGCCATCAGTGGGGAGACAGAGACCCAGTACTTC	CAISGETETQYF
TRBV4-1	-	TRBJ2-7	few	TGCGCCAGCAGCCAAGAAAGTTGGGGCCTAAGGTACTTC	CASSQESWGLRYF
TRBV6-5	-	TRBJ2-5	-	TGTGCCAGCAGTTACTCGAGACGGGAAGAGACCCAGTACTTC	CASSYSRREETQYF
TRBV19	TRBD2	TRBJ2-4	-	TGTGCCAGTAGTATAGATGTGAGGGCTAGCGGGGTTCGATCTGTTCAGTACTTC	CASSIDVRASGVRSVQYF
TRBV5-1	TRBD2	TRBJ2-1	few	TGCGCCAGCAGCTTGGCCGGAATAGCGGGCCTTATCTCCTACAATGAGCAGTTCTTC	CASSLAGIAGLISYNEQFF
TRBV19	TRBD1	TRBJ2-5	-	TGTGCCACCCAGCCGGGACAGGCCTACCAAGAGACCCAGTACTTC	CATQPGQAYQETQYF
TRBV18	TRBD2	TRBJ2-3	-	TGTGCCAGCTCACCGGGACTAGGCACAGATACGCAGTATTTT	CASSPGLGTDTQYF
TRBV30	-	TRBJ1-5	-	TGTGCCTGGAGTGTATCTCCCCAGCCCCAGCATTTT	CAWSVSPQPQHF
TRBV7-3	TRBD1	TRBJ2-5	-	TGTGCCAGCAGTCCAACCGGGACAGGGGGACGAGAGACCCAGTACTTC	CASSPTGTGGRETQYF
TRBV6-5	-	TRBJ1-2	-	TGTGCCAGCAGTTACGCGCAGGGCCGTGGCTACACCTTC	CASSYAQGRGYTF
TRBV5-1	-	TRBJ2-5	once	TGCGCCAGCAGCACGACTATTAGAGAGACCCAGTACTTC	CASSTTIRETQYF
TRBV6-6	TRBD1	TRBJ2-5	-	TGTGCCAGCAGTTACGGGACAGGGGGCCCAGAGACCCAGTACTTC	CASSYGTGGPETQYF
TRBV27	-	TRBJ2-7	-	TGTGCCAGCAGTCCCCCGGGGTCCCCCTACGAGCAGTACTTC	CASSPPGSPYEQYF
TRBV28	-	TRBJ2-3	-	TGTGCTACCCACCCGGGACACCTCAGCACAGATACGCAGTATTTT	CATHPGHLSTDTQYF
TRBV4-3	TRBD1	TRBJ2-7	-	TGCGCCAGCAGCCAAGATCCGGGGACAGGGGGAAACGAGCAGTACTTC	CASSQDPGTGGNEQYF
TRBV5-1	TRBD1	TRBJ2-7	-	TGCGCCAGCAGCACCCGGGACAGATACGAGCAGTACTTC	CASSTRDRYEQYF
TRBV5-6	TRBD2	TRBJ2-5	-	TGTGCCAGCAGCTTCAGACTAGCGGCGTACCAAGAGACCCAGTACTTC	CASSFRLAAYQETQYF
TRBV14	-	TRBJ2-7	-	TGTGCCAGCAGCCAAGATATAACAGGCTACGAGCAGTACTTC	CASSQDITGYEQYF
TRBV5-1	-	TRBJ1-1	-	TGCGCCAGCAGCAACCTACAGGGCAACACTGAAGCTTTCTTT	CASSNLQGNTEAFF
TRBV5-4	-	TRBJ1-5	once	TGTGCCAGCAGCTTTGGCAACAATCAGCCCCAGCATTTT	CASSFGNNQPQHF
TRBV11-1	-	TRBJ1-1	-	TGTGCCAGCAGCTTAGTTACTTACACTGAAGCTTTCTTT	CASSLVTYTEAFF
TRBV7-2	-	TRBJ2-5	-	TGTGCCAGCAGCCTAGTGCCCGGTGTGGAGACCCAGTACTTC	CASSLVPGVETQYF
TRBV9	TRBD2	TRBJ2-5	-	TGTGCCAGCAGCGTAGCGGGGGGGCCCGGTGAGACCCAGTACTTC	CASSVAGGPGETQYF
TRBV11-2	-	TRBJ2-7	-	TGTGCCAGCAGCTTTATCAGGGCCGCCGAGCAGTACTTC	CASSFIRAAEQYF
TRBV21-1	-	TRBJ2-2	-	TGTGCCAGCCAAAGGGGGCCCCACACCGGGGAGCTGTTTTTT	CASQRGPHTGELFF
TRBV4-1	TRBD1	TRBJ2-6	-	TGCGCCAGCAGCCAAACAGGGGTCTCTGGGGCCAACGTCCTGACTTTC	CASSQTGVSGANVLTF
TRBV11-3	TRBD2	TRBJ2-1	once	TGTGCCAGCAGCGCGGGACTAGCGGGAGGGGTCAGTGAGCAGTTCTTC	CASSAGLAGGVSEQFF
TRBV7-2	TRBD2	TRBJ2-1	-	TGTGCCAGCAGCCTATCCCGGGACTACTACTCTAGCTCCTACAATGAGCAGTTCTTC	CASSLSRDYYSSSYNEQFF
TRBV7-6	-	TRBJ2-5	-	TGTGCCAGCAGCCCGACCCACAGGGAATCTTACGGGACCCAGTACTTC	CASSPTHRESYGTQYF
TRBV28	TRBD2	TRBJ2-7	-	TGTGCCAGCAGCTCTCATGGCGGGGGCTCCTACGAGCAGTACTTC	CASSSHGGGSYEQYF
TRBV9	-	TRBJ1-1	-	TGTGCCAGCAGCGTAGGGTTAGGGGAAGGGGTAACTGAAGCTTTCTTT	CASSVGLGEGVTEAFF
TRBV4-2	TRBD2	TRBJ2-2	-	TGTGCCAGCAGCCCGATCGGGCTAGCGGGCAACACCGGGGAGCTGTTTTTT	CASSPIGLAGNTGELFF
TRBV13	-	TRBJ1-2	-	TGTGCCAGCAGCTTGGGTACGGGGAGGGGCTATGGCTACACCTTC	CASSLGTGRGYGYTF
TRBV7-6	-	TRBJ1-2	-	TGTGCCAGCAGCTTAAACAGGGTCGGCGGCTACACCTTC	CASSLNRVGGYTF
TRBV25-1	-	TRBJ2-7	-	TGTGCCAGCAGTGAAAGGTCGGGTCCCTACGAGCAGTACTTC	CASSERSGPYEQYF
TRBV19	TRBD1	TRBJ2-2	-	TGTGCCAGTAATCCTCACTCGGTTCGGTTTCAGGGGGCCACCGGGGAGCTGTTTTTT	CASNPHSVRFQGATGELFF
TRBV5-4	-	TRBJ2-7	-	TGTGCCAGCAGCTTGGACTGGTACGAGCAGTACTTC	CASSLDWYEQYF
TRBV25-1	TRBD2	TRBJ2-2	-	TGTGCCAGCAGTGTAAGCGGGACGAACACCGGGGAGCTGTTTTTT	CASSVSGTNTGELFF
TRBV15	TRBD1	TRBJ2-1	-	TGTGCCACCAGCTGGCACAGGGGTTCCTACAATGAGCAGTTCTTC	CATSWHRGSYNEQFF